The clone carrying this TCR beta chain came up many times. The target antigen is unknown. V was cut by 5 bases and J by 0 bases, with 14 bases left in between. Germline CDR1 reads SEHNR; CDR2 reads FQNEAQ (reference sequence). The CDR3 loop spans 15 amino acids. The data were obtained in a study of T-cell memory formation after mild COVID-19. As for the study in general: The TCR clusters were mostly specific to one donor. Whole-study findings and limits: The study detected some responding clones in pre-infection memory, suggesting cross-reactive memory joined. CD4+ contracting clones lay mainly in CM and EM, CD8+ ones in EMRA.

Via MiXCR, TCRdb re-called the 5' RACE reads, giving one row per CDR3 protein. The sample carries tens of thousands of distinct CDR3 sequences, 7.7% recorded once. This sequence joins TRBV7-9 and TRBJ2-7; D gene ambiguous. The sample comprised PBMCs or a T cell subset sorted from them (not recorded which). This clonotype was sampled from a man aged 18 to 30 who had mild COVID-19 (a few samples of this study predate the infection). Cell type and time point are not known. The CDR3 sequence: CASSRLGDRSYEQYF. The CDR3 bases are TGTGCCAGCAGCCGCCTTGGGGATCGCTCCTACGAGCAGTACTTC.